This T cell receptor beta chain appears in the sequencing data of a study of blood T cell repertoires in COVID-19. The wider study: COVID-19 samples, acute and convalescent, were from the United States, Italy and Spain.

TCRdb's table, derived via immunoSEQ multiplex PCR, lists solely in-frame clones and lacks some. The sample contains more than 250,000 clones, around 87% of which appear only once. The CDR3 contains 14 residues. Per the germline V gene, CDR1 is LGHDT and CDR2 is YNNKEL (reference sequence). The ends were cut back, 4 bases at V and 8 bases at J, with 17 bases in the middle. Participant ages covered about 18 to 95 years across 25 or so US areas. The origin of this receptor is a woman in her twenties or thirties who had recovered from COVID-19. The sample was PBMCs or T cells enriched from blood (not recorded which). The V call is TRBV3-1 (or the pseudogene TRBV3-2), the J call TRBJ1-1; a possible D gene is TRBD1 (6 bases). The CDR3 loop reads CASSLPGQGREAFF. As DNA, the CDR3 is TGTGCCAGCAGCCTGCCGGGACAAGGAAGAGAAGCTTTCTTT.